This T cell receptor beta chain was sequenced in a study of blood T cell repertoires in COVID-19. The overall study: Collection of acute and convalescent COVID-19 samples took place in the United States, Italy and Spain. Sources were T cells, B-cell-depleted T cells, or PBMCs; the material itself was cDNA or gDNA.

Using immunoSEQ multiplex PCR, the repertoire was profiled, and TCRdb retains in-frame clones only, with some absent. The repertoire holds about 160,000 clones, 82% seen once, with about 7.7% in the top ten. The CDR3 sequence is 15 residues long. Germline CDR1 SQVTM, CDR2 ANQGSEA. The ends were cut back, 2 bases at V and 7 bases at J, with 20 bases in the middle. Enrollment of patients from Seattle took place during active infection, with longitudinal follow-up. The specimen was peripheral blood. This receptor was taken from a middle-aged woman with COVID-19, enrolled during active disease. The chain couples TRBV29-1 to TRBJ1-1, with D perhaps TRBD1 (5 bases). As DNA, the CDR3 is TGCAGCGTTGAATTTGGAGTGACCGGGGGAGGTGAAGCTTTCTTT. This gives the protein CSVEFGVTGGGEAFF.